The subject of this entry is one T cell receptor beta chain. These data are taken from a study of T cell responses to AZD1222 COVID-19 vaccine. The CDR3 is 11 residues long. Germline CDR1 and CDR2: MGHDK and SYGVNS. V shed 9 bases and J shed 5 bases, with 10 bases lying between them. Using immunoSEQ multiplex PCR, the repertoire was profiled, and TCRdb retains in-frame clones only, with some absent. Of 130,000 to 150,000 clones in the sample, about 87% are singletons; the top ten hold roughly 16%. V and J are TRBV25-1 and TRBJ1-1, with D possibly matching TRBD1 (6 bases). This clonotype was obtained from an adult in good health. This sample comprised peripheral blood, obtained on day 0 of AZD1222 vaccination. The CDR3 loop reads CARVRGTEAFF. DNA for the CDR3: TGTGCCAGAGTAAGGGGGACTGAAGCTTTCTTT.